These 14 T cell receptor beta chains came from one sample sequenced in a study of blood T cell repertoires in COVID-19. Assay used: immunoSEQ multiplex PCR; TCRdb lists only in-frame clones, some missing. The profile shows hundreds of thousands of clones, about 80% of them singletons. The sample taken for sequencing was peripheral blood. Receptors were obtained from an elderly man with acute or convalescent COVID-19.

V gene TRBV10-3 combines with J gene TRBJ1-1; D gene unclear. The V end was cut by 0 bases, the J end by 4 bases, with 12 bases between. This CDR3 comprises 15 residues. Germline V gene sequence: CDR1 ENHRY, CDR2 SYGVKD. The CDR3 loop is CAISESMVRGTEAFF. The CDR3 nucleotides are TGTGCCATCAGTGAGTCGATGGTTCGCGGCACTGAAGCTTTCTTT.

This chain uses TRBV2 with TRBJ1-5, with 12 bases identical to TRBD1. Germline V CDR1 and CDR2: SNHLY, FYNNEI. The V gene end was trimmed by 5 bases and the J gene end by 0 bases; junction bases not matched to a gene: 5. The CDR3 loop spans 17 amino acids. The CDR3 DNA reads as TGTGCCAGCAGTCCGGGACAGGGGGCACATAGCAATCAGCCCCAGCATTTT. Translating gives CASSPGQGAHSNQPQHF.

This clone has a single count. V and J are TRBV5-1 and TRBJ2-1; tentative D call: TRBD2 (6 bases). CDR3 length: 13 residues. V was clipped by 4 bases and J by 7 bases, with 12 bases between them. Per germline, CDR1 SGHRS and CDR2 YFSETQ. The CDR3 DNA follows: TGCGCCAGCAGCGGAGGGACCCGGAATGAGCAGTTCTTC. It specifies CASSGGTRNEQFF.

This clone was observed once. The chain couples TRBV6-5 to TRBJ1-6; D is unclear. Germline V gives CDR1 MNHEY, CDR2 SVGAGI. The CDR3 is 14 residues long. The V gene lost 7 bases and the J gene lost 7 bases, with 14 bases spanning the gap. The CDR3: CASTIDNRNSPLHF. DNA for the CDR3: TGTGCCAGCACCATCGACAATCGAAATTCACCCCTCCACTTT.

The rearrangement joins TRBV3-1 (or the pseudogene TRBV3-2) to TRBJ1-1, with D maybe TRBD1 (6 bases). Trimming left V 5 bases short and J 8 bases short, with 12 bases between. Germline lookup yields CDR1 LGHDT and CDR2 YNNKEL (reference sequence). The CDR3 spans 12 residues. This CDR3 reads CASSYDRREAFF. The CDR3, as DNA: TGTGCCAGCAGCTATGACAGGAGGGAAGCTTTCTTT.

This sequence joins TRBV18 and TRBJ1-1; the match to TRBD1 covers 9 bases. J lost 10 bases, V lost 3 bases, and 3 bases had no gene match. The CDR3 length is 12 residues. Germline loops: CDR1 KGHSH, CDR2 LQKENI. The CDR3 spells CASSPQTGGAFF. Here the CDR3 DNA reads TGTGCCAGCTCACCCCAGACAGGGGGAGCTTTCTTT.

J is TRBJ2-5 and V is TRBV7-2; 9 bases line up with TRBD1. Germline assignment: CDR1 SGHTA and CDR2 FQGNSA. The trim removed 4 bases at V and 5 bases at J, leaving 11 bases unmatched. This CDR3 contains 16 residues. This CDR3 reads CASSWGGQGIGETQYF. The CDR3 DNA reads as TGTGCCAGCAGCTGGGGAGGACAGGGGATCGGGGAGACCCAGTACTTC. The full variable domain, with the rest looked up from reference TRBV7-2 and TRBJ2-5, is GAGVSQSPSNKVTEKGKDVELRCDPISGHTALYWYRQSLGQGLEFLIYFQGNSAPDKSGLPSDRFSAERTGGSVSTLTIQRTQQEDSAVYLCASSWGGQGIGETQYFGPGTRLLVL.

This clone was seen once. The chain couples TRBV5-1 to TRBJ1-6, with 9 positions matching TRBD1. J was trimmed by 11 bases and V by 4 bases; bases with no gene match: 13. Germline CDR1 and CDR2: SGHRS and YFSETQ. The length of the CDR3 is 16 residues. CDR3 nucleotide sequence: TGCGCCAGCAGCGGGGACGGGACAGGGTGGGGGCCACCCCTCCACTTT. This encodes CASSGDGTGWGPPLHF.

The J gene is TRBJ1-3, the V gene TRBV5-1; D is unresolved. V shed 4 bases and J shed 4 bases, with 9 bases lying between them. Germline-derived CDR1 and CDR2 are SGHRS and YFSETQ. The CDR3 is 13 residues long. Written as DNA, the CDR3 is TGCGCCAGCAGCCTAGAGGCGGGAAACACCATATATTTT. Protein product: CASSLEAGNTIYF.

This chain joins TRBV7-9 and TRBJ1-6, with D unclear. Germline CDR1 is SEHNR and CDR2 is FQNEAQ (reference sequence). The CDR3 is made up of 16 amino acids. The ends were cut back, 1 base at V and 7 bases at J, with 14 bases in the middle. CDR3 nucleotide sequence: TGTGCCAGCAGCTTAGTGCTGGGCAACCCCAATTCACCCCTCCACTTT. This codes for CASSLVLGNPNSPLHF.

This sequence joins TRBV15 and TRBJ2-6, with D maybe TRBD1 (6 bases). V gave up 3 bases and J gave up 3 bases, with 12 bases separating them. The V gene's germline CDR1 is LNHNV and CDR2 YYDKDF (reference sequence). There are 16 residues in the CDR3. CDR3: CATSRAGVGGANVLTF. CDR3 DNA: TGTGCCACCAGCAGGGCAGGGGTAGGTGGGGCCAACGTCCTGACTTTC.

In DNA form, the CDR3 reads TGTGCCAGCAGTTTCATCGGGAAGGTCGGCACTGAAGCTTTCTTT. Protein product: CASSFIGKVGTEAFF. The V gene is TRBV6-2 or TRBV6-3, the J gene TRBJ1-1; D call uncertain. Germline lookup yields CDR1 MNHEY and CDR2 SVGEGT. V lost 4 bases and J lost 4, with 16 bases in between. The CDR3 has 15 amino acids.

CDR3 sequence (DNA): TGCGCCAGCAGCCAGGCAGGGGTTGGTGGCGAGCAGTACTTC. Its protein product is CASSQAGVGGEQYF. The chain employs TRBV4-1 and TRBJ2-7, with D perhaps matching TRBD1 (6 bases). This CDR3 is 14 amino acids long. Trimming cost V 3 bases and J 6 bases, with 15 bases left between them. CDR1 and CDR2 from the germline V gene are MGHRA and YSYEKL.

This chain connects TRBV3-1 (or the pseudogene TRBV3-2) to TRBJ1-4; D possibly corresponds to TRBD1 (5 bases). CDR1 is LGHDT, CDR2 YNNKEL, per germline (reference sequence). The V gene lost 4 bases and the J gene lost 4 bases, with 16 bases spanning the gap. The CDR3 loop spans 16 amino acids. CDR3 nucleotide sequence: TGTGCCAGCAGCCCTGGGAGGGGCGCTATTAATGAAAAACTGTTTTTT. It encodes CASSPGRGAINEKLFF.